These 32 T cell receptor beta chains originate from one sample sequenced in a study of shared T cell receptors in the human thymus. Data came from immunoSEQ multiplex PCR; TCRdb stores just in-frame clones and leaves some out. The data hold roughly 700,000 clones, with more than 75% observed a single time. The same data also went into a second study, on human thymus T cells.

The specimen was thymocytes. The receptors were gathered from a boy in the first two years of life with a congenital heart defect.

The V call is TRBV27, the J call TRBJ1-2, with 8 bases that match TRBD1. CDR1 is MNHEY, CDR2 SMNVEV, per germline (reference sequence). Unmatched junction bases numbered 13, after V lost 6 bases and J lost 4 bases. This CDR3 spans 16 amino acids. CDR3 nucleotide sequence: TGTGCCAGCAGCGCTCCGGGACAGGCATCTCCCTATGGCTACACCTTC. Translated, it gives CASSAPGQASPYGYTF.

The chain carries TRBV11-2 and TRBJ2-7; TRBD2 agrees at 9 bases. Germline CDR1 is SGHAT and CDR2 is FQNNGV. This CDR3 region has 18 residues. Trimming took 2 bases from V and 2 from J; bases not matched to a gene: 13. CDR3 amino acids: CASSLKDPGLARAYEQYF. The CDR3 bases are TGTGCCAGCAGCTTAAAGGACCCCGGACTAGCGAGGGCCTACGAGCAGTACTTC.

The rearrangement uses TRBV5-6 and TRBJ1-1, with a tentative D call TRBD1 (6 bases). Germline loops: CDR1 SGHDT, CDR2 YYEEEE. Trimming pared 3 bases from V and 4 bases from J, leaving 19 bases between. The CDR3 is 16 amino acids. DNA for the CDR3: TGTGCCAGCAGCTGGGTCGAGGGGGTAGGAAGCACTGAAGCTTTCTTT. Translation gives CASSWVEGVGSTEAFF.

CDR3 amino acids: CASSQGGCRTGMTQYF. CDR3 nucleotides: TGTGCCAGCAGCCAAGGTGGTTGCAGGACAGGGATGACCCAGTACTTC. The chain joins TRBV4-2 to TRBJ2-5, with 8 nucleotides matching TRBD1. The ends lost 1 base at V and 7 bases at J; junction bases unmatched: 11. This CDR3 has 16 residues. CDR1 and CDR2 (germline): LGHNA, YNFKEQ.

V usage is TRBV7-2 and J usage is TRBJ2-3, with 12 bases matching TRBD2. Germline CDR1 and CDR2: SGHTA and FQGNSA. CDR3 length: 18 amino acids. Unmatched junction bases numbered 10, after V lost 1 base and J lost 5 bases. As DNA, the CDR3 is TGTGCCAGCAGCTTAGGACCGTTGACTAGCGGGAGTCGAGATACGCAGTATTTT. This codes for CASSLGPLTSGSRDTQYF. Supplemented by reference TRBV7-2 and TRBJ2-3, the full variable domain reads GAGVSQSPSNKVTEKGKDVELRCDPISGHTALYWYRQSLGQGLEFLIYFQGNSAPDKSGLPSDRFSAERTGGSVSTLTIQRTQQEDSAVYLCASSLGPLTSGSRDTQYFGPGTRLTVL.

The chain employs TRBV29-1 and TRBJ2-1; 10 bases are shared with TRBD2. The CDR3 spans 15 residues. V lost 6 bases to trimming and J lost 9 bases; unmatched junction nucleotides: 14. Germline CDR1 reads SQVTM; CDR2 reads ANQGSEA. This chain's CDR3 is CSVGDPGLATGEQFF. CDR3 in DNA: TGCAGCGTCGGGGACCCGGGACTAGCGACAGGTGAGCAGTTCTTC.

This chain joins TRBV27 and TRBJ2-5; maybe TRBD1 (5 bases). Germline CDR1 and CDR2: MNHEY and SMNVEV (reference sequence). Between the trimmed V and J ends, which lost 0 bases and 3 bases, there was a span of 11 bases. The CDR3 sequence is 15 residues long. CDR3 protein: CASSLSTSREETQYF. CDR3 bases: TGTGCCAGCAGTTTATCGACGTCCAGGGAAGAGACCCAGTACTTC.

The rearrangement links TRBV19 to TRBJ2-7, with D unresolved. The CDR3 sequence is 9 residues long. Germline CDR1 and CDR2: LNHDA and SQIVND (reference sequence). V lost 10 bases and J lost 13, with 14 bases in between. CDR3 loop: CATPRVRYF. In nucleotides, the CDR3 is TGTGCCACCCCTCGTGTTAGATACTTC.

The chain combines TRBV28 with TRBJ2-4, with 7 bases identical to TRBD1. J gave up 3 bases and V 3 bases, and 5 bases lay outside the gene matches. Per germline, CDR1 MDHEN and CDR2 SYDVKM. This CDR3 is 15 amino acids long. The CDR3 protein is CASSFKTGVKNIQYF. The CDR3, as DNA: TGTGCCAGCAGTTTCAAAACAGGGGTCAAAAACATTCAGTACTTC.

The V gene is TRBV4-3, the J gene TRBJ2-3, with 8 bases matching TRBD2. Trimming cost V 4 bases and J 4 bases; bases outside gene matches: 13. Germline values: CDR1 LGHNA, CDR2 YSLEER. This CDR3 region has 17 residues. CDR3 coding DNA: TGCGCCAGCAGCCGAAATCTCGGGAGGGCCGACGCAGATACGCAGTATTTT. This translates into CASSRNLGRADADTQYF.

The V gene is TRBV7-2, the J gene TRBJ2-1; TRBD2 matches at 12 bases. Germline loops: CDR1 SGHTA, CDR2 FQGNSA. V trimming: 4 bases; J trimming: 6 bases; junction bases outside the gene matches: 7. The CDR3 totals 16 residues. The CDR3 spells CASSYQLAGGPNEQFF. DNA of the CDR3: TGTGCCAGCAGCTACCAACTAGCGGGAGGCCCCAATGAGCAGTTCTTC.

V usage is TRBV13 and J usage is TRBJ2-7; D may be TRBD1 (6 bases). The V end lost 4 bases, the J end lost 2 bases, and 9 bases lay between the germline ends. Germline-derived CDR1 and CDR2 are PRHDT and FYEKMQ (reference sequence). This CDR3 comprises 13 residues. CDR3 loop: CASSSRGPYEQYF. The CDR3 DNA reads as TGTGCCAGCAGCTCCAGGGGCCCCTACGAGCAGTACTTC.

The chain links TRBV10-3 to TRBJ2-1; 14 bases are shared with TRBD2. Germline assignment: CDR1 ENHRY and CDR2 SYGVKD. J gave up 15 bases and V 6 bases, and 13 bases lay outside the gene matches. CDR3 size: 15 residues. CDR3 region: CAISEASGTSGRLFF. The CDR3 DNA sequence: TGTGCCATCAGCGAAGCAAGCGGGACTAGCGGGAGACTGTTCTTC.

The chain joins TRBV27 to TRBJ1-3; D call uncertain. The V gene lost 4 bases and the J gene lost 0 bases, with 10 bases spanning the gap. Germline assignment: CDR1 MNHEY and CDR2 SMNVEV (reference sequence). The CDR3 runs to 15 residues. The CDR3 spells CASSSTLSSGNTIYF. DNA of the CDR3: TGTGCCAGCAGTTCCACCTTGAGCTCTGGAAACACCATATATTTT.

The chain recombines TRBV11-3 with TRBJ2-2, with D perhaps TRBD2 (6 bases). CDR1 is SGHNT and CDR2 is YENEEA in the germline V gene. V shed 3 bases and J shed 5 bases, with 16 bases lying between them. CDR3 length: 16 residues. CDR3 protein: CASSFQAGSETGELFF. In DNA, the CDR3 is TGTGCCAGCAGCTTCCAGGCGGGATCGGAGACCGGGGAGCTGTTTTTT.

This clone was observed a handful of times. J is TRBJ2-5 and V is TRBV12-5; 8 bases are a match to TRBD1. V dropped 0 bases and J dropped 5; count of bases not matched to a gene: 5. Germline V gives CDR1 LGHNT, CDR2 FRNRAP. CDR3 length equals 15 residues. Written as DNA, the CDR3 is TGTGCTAGTGGTTTGGTACAGGGGGTTGATGAGACCCAGTACTTC. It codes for CASGLVQGVDETQYF.

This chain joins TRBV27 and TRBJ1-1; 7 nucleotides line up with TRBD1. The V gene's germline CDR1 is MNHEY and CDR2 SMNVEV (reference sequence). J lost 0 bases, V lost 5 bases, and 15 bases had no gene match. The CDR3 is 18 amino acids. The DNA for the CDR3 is TGTGCCAGCAGTCCGCGGACAGGCATACACAAGATGAACACTGAAGCTTTCTTT. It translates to CASSPRTGIHKMNTEAFF.

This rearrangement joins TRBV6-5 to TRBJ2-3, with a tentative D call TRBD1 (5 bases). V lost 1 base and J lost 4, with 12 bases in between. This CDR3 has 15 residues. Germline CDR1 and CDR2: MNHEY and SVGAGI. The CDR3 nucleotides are TGTGCCAGCAGTTACTTATGGGGCTTCCCAGATACGCAGTATTTT. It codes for CASSYLWGFPDTQYF.

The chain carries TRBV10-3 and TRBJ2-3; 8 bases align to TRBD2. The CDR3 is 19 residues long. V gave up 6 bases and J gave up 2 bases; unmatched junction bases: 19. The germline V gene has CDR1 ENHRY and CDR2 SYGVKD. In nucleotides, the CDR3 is TGTGCCATCAGGCCAAAGAAGGAAGTAGCGGGACCCCTCACAGATACGCAGTATTTT. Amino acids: CAIRPKKEVAGPLTDTQYF.

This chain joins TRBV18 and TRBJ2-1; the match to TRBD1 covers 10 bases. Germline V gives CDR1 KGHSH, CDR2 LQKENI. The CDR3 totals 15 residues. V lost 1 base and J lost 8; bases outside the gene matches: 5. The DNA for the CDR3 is TGTGCCAGCTCACCACGGGACAGGGGTAGGGATGAGCAGTTCTTC. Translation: CASSPRDRGRDEQFF.

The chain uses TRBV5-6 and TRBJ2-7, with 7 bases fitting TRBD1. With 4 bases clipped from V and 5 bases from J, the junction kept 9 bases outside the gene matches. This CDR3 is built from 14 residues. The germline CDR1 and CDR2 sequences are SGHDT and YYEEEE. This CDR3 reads CASSHGQVSDEQYF. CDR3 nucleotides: TGTGCCAGCAGCCACGGACAGGTTTCGGACGAGCAGTACTTC.

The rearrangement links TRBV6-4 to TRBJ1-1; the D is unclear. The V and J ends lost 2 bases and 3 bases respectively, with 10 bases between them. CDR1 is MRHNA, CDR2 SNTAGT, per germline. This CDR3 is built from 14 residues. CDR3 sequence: CASSDPGKHTEAFF. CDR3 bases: TGTGCCAGCAGTGACCCCGGGAAGCACACTGAAGCTTTCTTT.

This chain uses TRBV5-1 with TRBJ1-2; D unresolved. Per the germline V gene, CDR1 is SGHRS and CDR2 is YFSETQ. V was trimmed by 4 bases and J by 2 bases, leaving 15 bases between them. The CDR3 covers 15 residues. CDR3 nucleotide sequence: TGCGCCAGCAGCCCGACGGAGGGTCCCAACTATGGCTACACCTTC. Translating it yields CASSPTEGPNYGYTF.

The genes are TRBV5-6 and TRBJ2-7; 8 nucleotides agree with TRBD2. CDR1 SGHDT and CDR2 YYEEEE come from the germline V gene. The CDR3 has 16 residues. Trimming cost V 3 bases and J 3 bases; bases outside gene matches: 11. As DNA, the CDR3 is TGTGCCAGCAGCTGGGGTTGGCGGGAGGCCAGCTACGAGCAGTACTTC. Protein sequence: CASSWGWREASYEQYF.

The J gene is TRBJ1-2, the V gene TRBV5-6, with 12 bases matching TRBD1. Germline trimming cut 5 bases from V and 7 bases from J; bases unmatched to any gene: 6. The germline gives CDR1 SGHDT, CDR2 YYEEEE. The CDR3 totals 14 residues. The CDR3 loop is CASRTGQGAIGYTF. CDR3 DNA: TGTGCCAGCAGAACGGGACAGGGGGCTATTGGCTACACCTTC.

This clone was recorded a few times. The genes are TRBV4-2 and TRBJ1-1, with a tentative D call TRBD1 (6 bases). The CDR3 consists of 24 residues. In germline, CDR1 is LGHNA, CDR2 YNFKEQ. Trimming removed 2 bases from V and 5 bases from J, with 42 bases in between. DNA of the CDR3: TGTGCCAGCAGCCAATTCCGGGAGGGGCAGAGGCGGGAAGGCAGGGGACTAGGGGGGACTGAAGCTTTCTTT. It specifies CASSQFREGQRREGRGLGGTEAFF.

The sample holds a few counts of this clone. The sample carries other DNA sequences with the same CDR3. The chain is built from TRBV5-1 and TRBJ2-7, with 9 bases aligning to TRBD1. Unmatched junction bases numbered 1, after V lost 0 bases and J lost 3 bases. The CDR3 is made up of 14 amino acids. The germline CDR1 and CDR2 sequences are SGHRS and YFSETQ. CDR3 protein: CASSLGQGGYEQYF. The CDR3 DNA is TGCGCCAGCAGCTTGGGACAGGGGGGCTACGAGCAGTACTTC.

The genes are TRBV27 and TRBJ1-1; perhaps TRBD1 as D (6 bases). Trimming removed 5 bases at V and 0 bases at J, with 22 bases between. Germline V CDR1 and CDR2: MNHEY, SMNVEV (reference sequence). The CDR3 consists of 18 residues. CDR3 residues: CASSPPRDKKEMNTEAFF. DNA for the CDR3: TGTGCCAGCAGTCCGCCTCGGGACAAGAAGGAGATGAACACTGAAGCTTTCTTT.

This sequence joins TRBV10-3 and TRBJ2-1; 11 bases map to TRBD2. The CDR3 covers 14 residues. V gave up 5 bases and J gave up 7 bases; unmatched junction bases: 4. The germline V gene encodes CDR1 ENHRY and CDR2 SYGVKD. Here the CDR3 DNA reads TGTGCCATCAGTCAGGCTAGCGGGAGGAATGAGCAGTTCTTC. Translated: CAISQASGRNEQFF.

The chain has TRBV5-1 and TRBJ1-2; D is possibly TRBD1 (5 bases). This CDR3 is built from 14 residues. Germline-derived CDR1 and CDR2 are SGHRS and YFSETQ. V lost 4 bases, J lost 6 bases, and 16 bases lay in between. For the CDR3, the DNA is TGCGCCAGCAGCCCCGGGGGGTTGTCAAATGGCTACACCTTC. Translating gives CASSPGGLSNGYTF. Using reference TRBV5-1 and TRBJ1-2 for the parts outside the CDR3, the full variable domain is KAGVTQTPRYLIKTRGQQVTLSCSPISGHRSVSWYQQTPGQGLQFLFEYFSETQRNKGNFPGRFSGRQFSNSRSEMNVSTLELGDSALYLCASSPGGLSNGYTFGSGTRLTVV.

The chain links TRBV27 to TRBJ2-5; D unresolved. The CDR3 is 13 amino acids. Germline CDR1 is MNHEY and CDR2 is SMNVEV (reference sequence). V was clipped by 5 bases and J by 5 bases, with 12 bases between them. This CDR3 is CASSPPRSETQYF. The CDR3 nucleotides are TGTGCCAGCAGTCCCCCCAGGTCTGAGACCCAGTACTTC.

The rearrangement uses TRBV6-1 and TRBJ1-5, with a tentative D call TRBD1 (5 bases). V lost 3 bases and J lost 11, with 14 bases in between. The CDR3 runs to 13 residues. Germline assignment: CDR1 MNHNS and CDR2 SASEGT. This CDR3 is CASSEHSSGAQHF. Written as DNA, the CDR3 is TGTGCCAGCAGTGAGCATTCTTCGGGGGCCCAGCATTTT.